This T cell receptor (beta chain) was sequenced for a study of molecular identifiers for immune sequencing clone quantification. Study conclusions and caveats: Clones above 20 RNA copies held over 97% of effector molecules, under 1% in naive cells.

MiXCR, applied by TCRdb to the PCR reads, yields one record per CDR3 protein. The sample has approximately 100,000 distinct CDR3 sequences, 36% seen once. This clonotype was seen repeatedly, ten times or more. What it binds is unknown. Germline-derived CDR1 and CDR2 are MNHEY and SMNVEV (reference sequence). The V end was cut by 5 bases, the J end by 0 bases, with 23 bases between. The CDR3 length is 19 residues. Source material: naive CD8+ T cells from blood, with Jurkat cell RNA spiked in. The sample's subset: FACS-sorted CD8+CD4-CCR7+CD45RA+ naive T cells. This sequence originates from a human donor in good health. Some libraries in this study had Jurkat cell RNA spiked in. This rearrangement joins TRBV27 to TRBJ1-5; tentative D call: TRBD1 (6 bases). For the CDR3, the DNA is TGTGCCAGCAGTCCTAGCGGGCTGGGGGGGCAGTATAGCAATCAGCCCCAGCATTTT. It is translated as CASSPSGLGGQYSNQPQHF.